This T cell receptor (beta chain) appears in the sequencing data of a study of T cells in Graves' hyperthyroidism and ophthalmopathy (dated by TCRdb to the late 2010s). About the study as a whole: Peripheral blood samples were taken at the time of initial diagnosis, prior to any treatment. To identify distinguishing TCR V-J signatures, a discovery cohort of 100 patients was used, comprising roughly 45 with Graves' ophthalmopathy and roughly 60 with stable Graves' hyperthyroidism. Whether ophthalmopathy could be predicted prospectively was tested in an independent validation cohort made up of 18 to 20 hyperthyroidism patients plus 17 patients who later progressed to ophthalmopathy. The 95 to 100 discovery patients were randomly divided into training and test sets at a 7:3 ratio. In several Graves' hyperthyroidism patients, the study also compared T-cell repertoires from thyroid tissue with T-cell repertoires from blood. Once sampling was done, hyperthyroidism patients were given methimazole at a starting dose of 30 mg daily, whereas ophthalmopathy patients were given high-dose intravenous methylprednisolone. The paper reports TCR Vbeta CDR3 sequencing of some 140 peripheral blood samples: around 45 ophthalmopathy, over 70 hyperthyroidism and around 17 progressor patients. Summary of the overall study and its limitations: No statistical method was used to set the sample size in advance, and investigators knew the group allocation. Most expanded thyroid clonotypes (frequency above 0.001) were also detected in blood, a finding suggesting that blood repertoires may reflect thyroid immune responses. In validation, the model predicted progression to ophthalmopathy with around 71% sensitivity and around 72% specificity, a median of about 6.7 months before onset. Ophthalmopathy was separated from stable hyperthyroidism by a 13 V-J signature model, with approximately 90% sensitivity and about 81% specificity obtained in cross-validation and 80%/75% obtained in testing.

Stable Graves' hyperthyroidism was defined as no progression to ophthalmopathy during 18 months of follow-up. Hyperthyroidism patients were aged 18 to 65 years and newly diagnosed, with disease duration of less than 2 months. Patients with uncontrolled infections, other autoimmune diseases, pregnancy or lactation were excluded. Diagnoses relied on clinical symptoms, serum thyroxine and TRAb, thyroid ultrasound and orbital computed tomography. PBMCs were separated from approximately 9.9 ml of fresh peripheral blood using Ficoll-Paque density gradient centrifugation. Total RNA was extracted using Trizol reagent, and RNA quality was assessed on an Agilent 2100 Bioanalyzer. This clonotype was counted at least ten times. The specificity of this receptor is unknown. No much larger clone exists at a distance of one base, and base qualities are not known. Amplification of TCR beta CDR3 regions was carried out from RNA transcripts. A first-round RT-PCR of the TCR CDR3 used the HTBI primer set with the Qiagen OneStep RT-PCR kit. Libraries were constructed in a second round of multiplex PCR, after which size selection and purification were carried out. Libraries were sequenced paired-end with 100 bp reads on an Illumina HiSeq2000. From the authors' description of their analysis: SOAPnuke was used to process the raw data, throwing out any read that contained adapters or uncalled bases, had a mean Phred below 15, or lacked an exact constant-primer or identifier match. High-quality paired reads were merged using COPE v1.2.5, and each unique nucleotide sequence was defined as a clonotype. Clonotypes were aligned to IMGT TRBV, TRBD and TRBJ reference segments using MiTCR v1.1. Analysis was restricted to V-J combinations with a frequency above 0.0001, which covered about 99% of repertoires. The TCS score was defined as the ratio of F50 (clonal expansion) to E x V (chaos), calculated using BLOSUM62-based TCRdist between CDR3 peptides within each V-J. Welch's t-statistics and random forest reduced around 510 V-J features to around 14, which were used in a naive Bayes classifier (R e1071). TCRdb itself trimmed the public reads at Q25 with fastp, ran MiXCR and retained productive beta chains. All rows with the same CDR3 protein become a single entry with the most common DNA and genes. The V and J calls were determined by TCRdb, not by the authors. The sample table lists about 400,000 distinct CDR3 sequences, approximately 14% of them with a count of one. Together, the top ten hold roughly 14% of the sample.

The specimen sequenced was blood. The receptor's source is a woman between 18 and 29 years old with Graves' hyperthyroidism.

The DNA reads as follows: TGTGCCAGCAGTCTCCTTGTTTCTTTGGTAGCGGGAGTGGTAGATACGCAGTATTTT. Its amino acids are CASSLLVSLVAGVVDTQYF. The rearrangement combines TRBV12-3 or TRBV12-4 with TRBJ2-3, with 9 bases in between that match TRBD2. Its CDR3 holds 19 amino acids, cysteine through phenylalanine. The kept DNA is CDR3 alone, 57 bases in frame from the first base. V is trimmed back by 5 bases and J by 5 bases, and the junction contains 20 bases that no gene match accounts for.